These T cell receptor beta chains were read from a single sample in a study of blood T cell repertoires in COVID-19. Profiled with immunoSEQ multiplex PCR; TCRdb holds only in-frame clones, not every one. Among fewer than 150,000 clones listed, 65% to 85% were seen once. The sequencing sample was made of peripheral blood. The origin of the receptors is a human donor in a cohort sampled during active COVID-19. Each CDR3 is given with its conserved first and last residue. D genes are given only for firm matches. Clone sizes are given selectively: once, few, many, or a class where the clone is expanded.

- TRBD1 TRBJ1-6 TRBV7-2 TGTGCCAGCAGCTCACGGACAGGGGCAACGGGTAATTCACCCCTCCACTTT CASSSRTGATGNSPLHF
- TRBD1 TRBJ1-6 TRBV7-6 TGTGCCAGCAGCCTTGGACAGGGCCCTAATTCACCCCTCCACTTT CASSLGQGPNSPLHF
once - TRBJ1-2 TRBV5-6 TGTGCCAGCAGCTTGTTTAGGGGATCAAACTATGGCTACACCTTC CASSLFRGSNYGYTF
- TRBD1 TRBJ2-7 TRBV6-5 TGTGCCAGCAGTCGGTCCGGGACAGGGTCCTACGAGCAGTACTTC CASSRSGTGSYEQYF
- TRBD1 TRBJ1-5 TRBV2 TGTGCCAGCAGTGAGAACAGGGGCCGGATTAGCAATCAGCCCCAGCATTTT CASSENRGRISNQPQHF
- - TRBJ1-1 TRBV7-3 TGTGCCAGCAGCTTAACAGCTATGAACACTGAAGCTTTCTTT CASSLTAMNTEAFF
few TRBD1 TRBJ1-6 TRBV12-5 TGTGCTAGTGGTTTGCAGACCGGGACAGTAGGGCCACCCCTCCACTTT CASGLQTGTVGPPLHF
once TRBD2 TRBJ2-3 TRBV13 TGTGCCAGCAGCTTAGGGCGGGGGGGCAACAAGGCAGATACGCAGTATTTT CASSLGRGGNKADTQYF
- - TRBJ1-4 TRBV12-2 TGTGCAAGTCGCTTATGGCGTCAGGGAAAAGAAAAACTGTTTTTT CASRLWRQGKEKLFF
- - TRBJ2-3 TRBV29-1 TGCAGCGTTGAAACACCAGGCACAGATACGCAGTATTTT CSVETPGTDTQYF
- - TRBJ2-7 TRBV15 TGTGCCACCAGCAGAGATGGTGGAGGGGCCCCCCAGCAGTACTTC CATSRDGGGAPQQYF
- - TRBJ2-2 TRBV2 TGTGCCAGCAGTGAAGCCCCCGGGGCAGGGGTCAACACCGGGGAGCTGTTTTTT CASSEAPGAGVNTGELFF
- TRBD1 TRBJ2-5 TRBV11-2 TGTGCCAGTGTGGGGACAGGGGATAAGGAAGAGACCCAGTACTTC CASVGTGDKEETQYF
- - TRBJ2-7 TRBV18 TGTGCCAGCTCAAGGACAGACTCCTACGAGCAGTACTTC CASSRTDSYEQYF
- - TRBJ2-7 TRBV7-6 TGTGCCAGCAGCATGGACGATAGCGCTTTCTACGAGCAGTACTTC CASSMDDSAFYEQYF
- - TRBJ1-5 TRBV5-1 TGCGCCAGCAGCTTGGCAGGAGGCGTTACCAATCAGCCCCAGCATTTT CASSLAGGVTNQPQHF
- - TRBJ2-3 TRBV2 TGTGCCAGCAGGCTAGGGGGAGATACGCAGTATTTT CASRLGGDTQYF
- - TRBJ2-5 TRBV6-5 TGTGCCAGCAGGAGACTCCATCTTGAGACCCAGTACTTC CASRRLHLETQYF
once - TRBJ2-3 TRBV27 TGTGCCAGCAAGTCTAGAGACACAGATACGCAGTATTTT CASKSRDTDTQYF
- - TRBJ2-7 TRBV2 TGTGCCAGCAGTGACGACACTTCCGAGCAGTACTTC CASSDDTSEQYF
- - TRBJ2-3 TRBV7-3 TGTGCCAGCAGCCCAAATGGAGGGGTTTTCACAGATACGCAGTATTTT CASSPNGGVFTDTQYF
- - TRBJ2-1 TRBV6-4 TGTGCCAGCAGAGCGGCAGGATCCTACAATGAGCAGTTCTTC CASRAAGSYNEQFF
- TRBD1 TRBJ1-6 TRBV11-1 TGTGCCAGCAGCTTTAGTGGGACAGGGATCTCACCCCTCCACTTT CASSFSGTGISPLHF
once - TRBJ2-7 TRBV28 TGTGCCAGCAGCCAACGGACCGGGGGATACTACGAGCAGTACTTC CASSQRTGGYYEQYF
- TRBD1 TRBJ1-5 TRBV18 TGTGCCAGCTCACCGGCGGACAGGGCTGGTCAGCCCCAGCATTTT CASSPADRAGQPQHF
- TRBD1 TRBJ1-3 TRBV6-1 TGTGCCAGCAGTGAAGCGCTAAGGGGGCCCGGAAACACCATATATTTT CASSEALRGPGNTIYF
- - TRBJ1-1 TRBV18 TGTGCCAGCTCACCCCTCAATGCACGTATACATGAAGCTTTCTTT CASSPLNARIHEAFF
- TRBD1 TRBJ1-5 TRBV7-9 TGTGCCAGCAGCGGCCCCGGGACAGATAGCAATCAGCCCCAGCATTTT CASSGPGTDSNQPQHF
- TRBD1 TRBJ1-4 TRBV9 TGTGCCAGCAGCGTACAGACAGGGGGGAATGAAAAACTGTTTTTT CASSVQTGGNEKLFF
few TRBD1 TRBJ1-4 TRBV4-1 TGCGCCAGCAGCACCCGCGGGACAGTTAATGAAAAACTGTTTTTT CASSTRGTVNEKLFF
- TRBD1 TRBJ2-1 TRBV19 TGTGCCAGTAGTTACCCGGGACAGAGCTCCTACAATGAGCAGTTCTTC CASSYPGQSSYNEQFF
- - TRBJ2-7 TRBV14 TGTGCCAGCAGCCGTGGTCGGATAGGGGAATTCTCCTACGAGCAGTACTTC CASSRGRIGEFSYEQYF
- TRBD1 TRBJ1-1 TRBV7-9 TGTGCCAGCAGCTACAGGGGAAACACTGAAGCTTTCTTT CASSYRGNTEAFF
- - TRBJ2-1 TRBV6-5 TGTGCCACCCTCAACCCTCAGGGGAATGAGCAGTTCTTC CATLNPQGNEQFF
few - TRBJ1-6 TRBV7-3 TGTGCCAGCAGCTTAGGGGCAGGGAGGACACCCCTCCACTTT CASSLGAGRTPLHF
- TRBD1 TRBJ2-5 TRBV9 TGTGCCAGCAGCTCCCGGACAGGGAGAGAGACCCAGTACTTC CASSSRTGRETQYF
- - TRBJ1-2 TRBV14 TGTGCCAGCAGCCCGCCGGCAGGGTCTGGCTACACCTTC CASSPPAGSGYTF
- TRBD1 TRBJ1-5 TRBV28 TGTGCCAGCAGTTTTTGGGGACAGGGGGCTCTTAGTAGCAATCAGCCCCAGCATTTT CASSFWGQGALSSNQPQHF
few TRBD1 TRBJ1-5 TRBV28 TGTGCCAGCAGTTTATTGGGACAGGACTTAAGCAATCAGCCCCAGCATTTT CASSLLGQDLSNQPQHF
- - TRBJ1-2 TRBV6-5 TGTGCCAGCAGTCTCCGCGTTAACTATGGCTACACCTTC CASSLRVNYGYTF
- - TRBJ2-7 TRBV6-5 TGTGCCAGCAGTCCCTACCATACCGAGCAGTACTTC CASSPYHTEQYF
- - TRBJ2-6 TRBV6-5 TGTGCCAGTAGACAGTCCCCTGGGGCCAACGTCCTGACTTTC CASRQSPGANVLTF
- - TRBJ2-3 TRBV9 TGTGCCAGCAGCGTAGACGGGGTACCTAGCACAGATACGCAGTATTTT CASSVDGVPSTDTQYF
- - TRBJ1-4 TRBV6-5 TGTGCCAGCAGTTTAGCAGGGATCTCTAATGAAAAACTGTTTTTT CASSLAGISNEKLFF
- TRBD2 TRBJ2-6 TRBV10-3 TGTGCCATCAGTGAGTCCCGGGGGGCTGGGGCCAACGTCCTGACTTTC CAISESRGAGANVLTF